This entry features one T cell receptor (beta chain) sequence. Its antigen remains unidentified. V was trimmed by 2 bases and J by 5 bases, leaving 1 base between them. Germline assignment: CDR1 MNHEY and CDR2 SVGAGI. The CDR3 is 11 residues long. This entry is derived from a study of PD-1 blockade in classical Hodgkin lymphoma. TCRdb keeps only in-frame clones here, not all; method: immunoSEQ multiplex PCR. Of 20,000 or so clones detected, 79% appear once; the ten largest clones hold 15% to 20%. Study-level findings and limits: Patients newly diagnosed and complete responders had comparable baseline diversity. Significantly greater TCR diversity emerged by C4D1 in CD4+ cells but not CD8+ cells.

Each patient experienced a relapse that followed autologous stem cell transplantation, and brentuximab vedotin exposure varied. The material sequenced was peripheral blood mononuclear cells (PBMCs), taken before the second cycle of nivolumab. The TCR originated in a human donor with classical Hodgkin lymphoma. This chain uses TRBV6-5 with TRBJ1-3; D is uncertain. The CDR3 nucleotides read TGTGCCAGCAGTTACCGAAACACCATATATTTT. Protein: CASSYRNTIYF.